These T cell receptor beta chains were read from a single sample in a study of identical twins. TCRdb re-called the 5' RACE reads through MiXCR, storing one row per CDR3 protein. The data show around 280,000 distinct CDR3 sequences, less than 9% seen once. The same data also contributed to another study, on yellow fever vaccine responses in identical twins.

Input material: memory (CD45RO+) T cells sorted from blood. These TCRs come from a woman under 30 in good health. Both conserved end residues are part of each CDR3. A D gene is named only where the DNA matches it firmly. A clone size is listed for some rows: how often the clone was seen (once, few, many), or a class if it is expanded.

clone size	D gene	V gene	J gene	CDR3 DNA	CDR3 protein
-	-	TRBV10-3	TRBJ2-6	TGTGCCATCAAGGAGAATGGGGCCAACGTCCTGACTTTC	CAIKENGANVLTF
-	-	TRBV19	TRBJ2-5	TGTGCCAGTAGTTCCTTTTGGCGAGTTTATGGGGGGCAAGAGACCCAGTACTTC	CASSSFWRVYGGQETQYF
-	-	TRBV20-1	TRBJ2-2	TGCAGTGCGCCTTGGGGGGTTGATAGCGGGGAGCTGTTTTTT	CSAPWGVDSGELFF
-	-	TRBV6-4	TRBJ2-2	TGTGCCAGCAGCATACAGGGGACTACCGGGGAGCTGTTTTTT	CASSIQGTTGELFF
-	TRBD1	TRBV7-9	TRBJ2-4	TGTGCCAGCAGCTTCACACCGGGACAGGGTAAAAACATTCAGTACTTC	CASSFTPGQGKNIQYF
many	-	TRBV20-1	TRBJ2-1	TGCAGTGCTCGAAACCTACAGGGAATTGTTGAGCAGTTCTTC	CSARNLQGIVEQFF
many	TRBD2	TRBV5-6	TRBJ2-2	TGTGCCAGCAGCTCCCTAGCGGTTGTGAACACCGGGGAGCTGTTTTTT	CASSSLAVVNTGELFF
few	TRBD1	TRBV29-1	TRBJ2-5	TGCAGCGTTGAAGATTGGGACAGGGGCAGGGAGACCCAGTACTTC	CSVEDWDRGRETQYF
few	-	TRBV20-1	TRBJ2-7	TGCAGTGCCGAGAAGACAGGTCGGAACGAGCAGTACTTC	CSAEKTGRNEQYF
many	-	TRBV4-1	TRBJ2-1	TGCGCCAGCAGCCAAGATCAGGCCCTATCCTACAATGAGCAGTTCTTC	CASSQDQALSYNEQFF
-	TRBD2	TRBV29-1	TRBJ2-1	TGCAGCGTTGTTGAGCGGGGAGGGATGGTCAATGAGCAGTTCTTC	CSVVERGGMVNEQFF
-	-	TRBV6-1	TRBJ2-1	TGTGCCAGCAGGGAGGGACCATACAATGAGCAGTTCTTC	CASREGPYNEQFF
few	-	TRBV28	TRBJ1-1	TGTGCCAGCAGTTTACTAAGCACTGAAGCTTTCTTT	CASSLLSTEAFF
many	TRBD2	TRBV7-9	TRBJ2-7	TGTGCCAGCAGCTTAACCCCTAGCGGGACGGGTGGCGAGCAGTACTTC	CASSLTPSGTGGEQYF
few	TRBD1	TRBV5-1	TRBJ2-7	TGCGCCAGCAGCCCCGGGCTGGACAGGTCTTTCTACGAGCAGTACTTC	CASSPGLDRSFYEQYF
many	-	TRBV5-1	TRBJ1-1	TGCGCCAGCAGCCGGGAGGGGTCGTGGGCCACTGAAGCTTTCTTT	CASSREGSWATEAFF
many	TRBD2	TRBV5-1	TRBJ2-1	TGCGCCAGCAGCTTGGGGGGGGGAAACTACAATGAGCAGTTCTTC	CASSLGGGNYNEQFF
-	TRBD2	TRBV20-1	TRBJ2-3	TGCATGGAGAGATCCCATAGAGCGGGAGGGACCACAGATACGCAGTATTTT	CMERSHRAGGTTDTQYF
few	TRBD2	TRBV20-1	TRBJ2-7	TGCAGTGCTCACCTCTCTAGCGGGAGAACCTACGAGCAGTACTTC	CSAHLSSGRTYEQYF
few	-	TRBV20-1	TRBJ1-5	TGCAGTGTTACCCGCGCATCAGAGGGGCAGCCCCAGCATTTT	CSVTRASEGQPQHF
-	-	TRBV29-1	TRBJ1-3	TGCAGCGTCTCGGGGAGTGCTCCAAACACCATATATTTT	CSVSGSAPNTIYF
once	-	TRBV20-1	TRBJ1-2	TGCAGTGCTAGAGATGAAGGGCCTTGGGGTGGCTACACCTTC	CSARDEGPWGGYTF
-	-	TRBV18	TRBJ2-2	TGTGCCAGCTCACCATCACGGGTCCAAGGCGGGGAGCTGTTTTTT	CASSPSRVQGGELFF
-	-	TRBV6-1	TRBJ1-4	TGTGCCAGCAGTCCCATCGCCCGGGGGCGGATGGAAAAACTGTTTTTT	CASSPIARGRMEKLFF
many	-	TRBV11-1	TRBJ1-6	TGTGCCAGCAGCTTATCCGCGGGCGGGGGCTCCTATAATTCACCCCTCCACTTT	CASSLSAGGGSYNSPLHF
many	TRBD2	TRBV5-1	TRBJ2-5	TGCGCCAGCAGCTCCCTCGCGGGGGGGTACCAAGAGACCCAGTACTTC	CASSSLAGGYQETQYF
medium-sized	-	TRBV20-1	TRBJ2-1	TGCAGTGTTCAGCGGAACTACAATGAGCAGTTCTTC	CSVQRNYNEQFF
many	-	TRBV14	TRBJ1-4	TGTGCCAGCAGCCTGGGTGGAGTTGGTGAAAAACTGTTTTTT	CASSLGGVGEKLFF
many	-	TRBV20-1	TRBJ2-5	TGCAGTGCGGGACCACCGGGGCAAGAGACCCAGTACTTC	CSAGPPGQETQYF
-	TRBD2	TRBV11-1	TRBJ2-3	TGTGCCAGCAGCTCACGACTAGCGGGGGGCACTAGCACAGATACGCAGTATTTT	CASSSRLAGGTSTDTQYF
many	-	TRBV15	TRBJ2-5	TGTGCCACCAGCAGGGACCTAGGAGGAGAGACCCAGTACTTC	CATSRDLGGETQYF
many	-	TRBV5-1	TRBJ2-5	TGCGCCAGCAGCTTACATGGGGTAGCGACAGGAGAGACCCAGTACTTC	CASSLHGVATGETQYF
-	-	TRBV7-9	TRBJ2-1	TGTGCCGGGTCACCGTCGCACAATGAGCAGTTCTTC	CAGSPSHNEQFF
-	TRBD1	TRBV5-1	TRBJ1-2	TGCGCCAGCAGCTGGGGACAGGGAAACTATGGCTACACCTTC	CASSWGQGNYGYTF
many	-	TRBV3-1	TRBJ1-6	TGTGCCAGCAGCCGGTCCGGCTCCTATAATTCACCCCTCCACTTT	CASSRSGSYNSPLHF
many	-	TRBV7-2	TRBJ2-1	TGTGCCAGCAGCTTAGGGACACCATCCTACAATGAGCAGTTCTTC	CASSLGTPSYNEQFF
-	-	TRBV6-1	TRBJ2-7	TGTGCCAGCAGTGAATCGCGGGCCACTCCGCAGTACTTC	CASSESRATPQYF
few	TRBD2	TRBV20-1	TRBJ2-3	TGCAGTGCTCGAAGGACTAGCAGGTATAGCACAGATACGCAGTATTTT	CSARRTSRYSTDTQYF
many	-	TRBV19	TRBJ2-1	TGTGCCAGTAACCGGCAGGCGGCCGGTGAGCAGTTCTTC	CASNRQAAGEQFF
few	-	TRBV28	TRBJ2-7	TGTGCCAGCAGACTCTCTTCCAGTTGGGCCTACGAGCAGTACTTC	CASRLSSSWAYEQYF
many	TRBD1	TRBV10-3	TRBJ2-1	TGTGCCATCAGTGAGACTGCGGGACAGGGATCTTACAATGAGCAGTTCTTC	CAISETAGQGSYNEQFF
-	TRBD2	TRBV14	TRBJ2-5	TGTGCCAGCAGCCCCCTTTTAGCGGGAGGGCCGGAGACCCAGTACTTC	CASSPLLAGGPETQYF
many	TRBD1	TRBV12-3/TRBV12-4	TRBJ1-2	TGTGCCAGCAGTTTAAGCGGGACAGCGCAAGCCTATGGCTACACCTTC	CASSLSGTAQAYGYTF
few	-	TRBV14	TRBJ2-1	TGTGCCAGCAGCCCACTGGCAGGGGCTGGGGGTGAGCAGTTCTTC	CASSPLAGAGGEQFF
many	-	TRBV12-3/TRBV12-4	TRBJ1-3	TGTGCCAGCAGTTTAGTCCCCTCAACTTCTAGAAACACCATATATTTT	CASSLVPSTSRNTIYF
many	-	TRBV5-1	TRBJ1-5	TGCGCCAGCAGCTTACAACCAGGGGACCAGCCCCAGCATTTT	CASSLQPGDQPQHF
few	-	TRBV28	TRBJ2-2	TGTGCCAGCAGTTCCCCAATACGACCCAGGGGACAGCTGTTTTTT	CASSSPIRPRGQLFF
few	TRBD2	TRBV11-2	TRBJ2-3	TGTGCCAGCAGCTCCGCCGGGACTAGCGGGGGGACTAGCACAGATACGCAGTATTTT	CASSSAGTSGGTSTDTQYF
few	TRBD1	TRBV6-1	TRBJ2-5	TGTGCCAGCAGACAACAGGGGGTCCAAGAGACCCAGTACTTC	CASRQQGVQETQYF
few	TRBD2	TRBV5-6	TRBJ2-7	TGTGCCAGCACCCGGGACTACTCCTACGAGCAGTACTTC	CASTRDYSYEQYF
few	-	TRBV5-5	TRBJ2-5	TGTGCCAGCAGCTTAACAATCTTTCAAGAGACCCAGTACTTC	CASSLTIFQETQYF
many	TRBD1	TRBV5-8	TRBJ1-5	TGTGCCAGCAGCTTTCCTCTTGGACAGGGCCGAAATCAGCCCCAGCATTTT	CASSFPLGQGRNQPQHF
once	TRBD2	TRBV7-3	TRBJ2-3	TGTGCCAGCAGCTCGAAGGGCGGCGGGAGGGGCACAGATACGCAGTATTTT	CASSSKGGGRGTDTQYF